This T cell receptor beta chain was documented in a study of blood T cell repertoires in COVID-19. Original methodology: The assay estimated nucleated cells by amplifying reference gene primers. Produced via immunoSEQ multiplex PCR; TCRdb's table is partial and in-frame only. V, J and clone size are those of that table, while D and trimming were read from the DNA. Of fewer than 350,000 clones in the sample, around 85% were seen once. Germline assignment: CDR1 GTSNPN and CDR2 SVGIG (reference sequence). The CDR3 contains 12 residues. V shed 1 base and J shed 4 bases, with 7 bases lying between them. This clonotype was obtained from a woman between 45 and 65 years old who had recovered from COVID-19. Sequencing was done on a sample of PBMCs or T cells enriched from blood (not recorded which). The gene calls are TRBV30 and TRBJ1-1; unclear D gene. CDR3 sequence: CAWSGWSTEAFF. The DNA of the CDR3 is TGTGCCTGGAGTGGGTGGAGCACTGAAGCTTTCTTT.